This T cell receptor (beta chain) was retrieved from a study of blood T cell repertoires in COVID-19 (dated by TCRdb to about 2020). Turning to the overall study: The collaborator samples originated in the United States, Italy and Spain and spanned the acute and convalescent phases of COVID-19. The prospective study material was composed of cDNA or gDNA derived from T cells, B-cell-depleted T cells, or PBMCs. The dataset comprised deeply sampled blood TCRbeta repertoires from subjects exposed to, actively infected with, or recovered from COVID-19. The repertoires were released in a freely available public database intended as a resource for research on the immune response to SARS-CoV-2. The samples were drawn from two sources: the first 160 participants of the ongoing ImmuneRACE study, and 1,000 to 1,500 subjects contributed by 6 global collaborators. The sample metadata nearly always contained a de-identified subject ID, COVID-19 status, age in years and sex. Where available, HLA class I and class II types were obtained from metadata supplied by the sample provider rather than from assay-based typing. The paper as a whole reports these results and caveats: How much clinical and demographic metadata was included differed by source and by participant, and the metadata was provided uncurated.

TCRbeta CDR3 regions were amplified from genomic DNA by means of the immunoSEQ Assay, a bias-controlled multiplex PCR. Concerning the study's data processing: Within the assay, amplification of reference gene primers was used to estimate how many nucleated cells each sample contained. To quantify the absolute abundance of each unique TCRbeta CDR3 rearrangement, sequence reads were collapsed and filtered. For each sample, productive Simpson clonality was calculated by taking the square root of Simpson's diversity index across productive rearrangements. Imported from immuneACCESS, the table was reduced by TCRdb to in-frame sequences with V and J called. These copies leave out some clones; in studies compared against another copy, an unresolved V gene accounts for under half, and the cause of the remainder is not known. V and J calls and clone size are as listed in that table; D and trimming were resolved from the DNA. The table for this sample lists 90,000 to 120,000 clones; about four fifths of them were counted only once. Approximately 3.4% of the sample rests with the top ten.

The cysteine opens and the phenylalanine closes a CDR3 of 15 amino acids. This entry keeps only the CDR3 DNA: 45 bases, framed from base 1. V is reduced by 1 base and J by 0 bases, leaving a spacing of 10 bases between them. The germline V gene specifies SGHTA as CDR1 and FQGNSA as CDR2. Each collaborating institution followed its own protocols to collect whole blood in K2EDTA tubes. For TCRbeta analysis, collaborators shipped samples as frozen whole blood, isolated PBMCs, or DNA extracted from either of those sample types. Worth noting for this clone: The specificity of this receptor is unknown. Per-base quality was not reported, and no clone a single base away is much larger than it.

The sequencing input was peripheral blood. The source is a woman aged 80 or older with active or convalescent COVID-19. Rearrangement joined TRBV7-2 to TRBJ2-7; too little of a D gene remains to name it. The DNA reads TGTGCCAGCAGCTTAGGTTCCCATAGCTCCTACGAGCAGTACTTC. Translated, this gives CASSLGSHSSYEQYF.